What follows describes a single T cell receptor (beta chain). The V gene's germline CDR1 is LGHNA and CDR2 YSLEER. The CDR3 totals 15 residues. V lost 0 bases and J lost 3, with 11 bases in between. The repertoire was sequenced with immunoSEQ multiplex PCR; TCRdb's copy has only in-frame clones and lacks some. The sample lists 80,000 to 100,000 clones, 90% occurring once. The data stem from a study of T cell changes during pregnancy in multiple sclerosis. The sample in question was peripheral blood, obtained in the second trimester of pregnancy. The J gene is TRBJ1-2, the V gene TRBV4-3; perhaps TRBD1 as D (6 bases). The source is a female donor in good health, enrolled as a control in a pregnancy study. The CDR3 coding sequence is TGCGCCAGCAGCCAAGATTACGACAGGCACTATGGCTACACCTTC. It yields the protein CASSQDYDRHYGYTF.